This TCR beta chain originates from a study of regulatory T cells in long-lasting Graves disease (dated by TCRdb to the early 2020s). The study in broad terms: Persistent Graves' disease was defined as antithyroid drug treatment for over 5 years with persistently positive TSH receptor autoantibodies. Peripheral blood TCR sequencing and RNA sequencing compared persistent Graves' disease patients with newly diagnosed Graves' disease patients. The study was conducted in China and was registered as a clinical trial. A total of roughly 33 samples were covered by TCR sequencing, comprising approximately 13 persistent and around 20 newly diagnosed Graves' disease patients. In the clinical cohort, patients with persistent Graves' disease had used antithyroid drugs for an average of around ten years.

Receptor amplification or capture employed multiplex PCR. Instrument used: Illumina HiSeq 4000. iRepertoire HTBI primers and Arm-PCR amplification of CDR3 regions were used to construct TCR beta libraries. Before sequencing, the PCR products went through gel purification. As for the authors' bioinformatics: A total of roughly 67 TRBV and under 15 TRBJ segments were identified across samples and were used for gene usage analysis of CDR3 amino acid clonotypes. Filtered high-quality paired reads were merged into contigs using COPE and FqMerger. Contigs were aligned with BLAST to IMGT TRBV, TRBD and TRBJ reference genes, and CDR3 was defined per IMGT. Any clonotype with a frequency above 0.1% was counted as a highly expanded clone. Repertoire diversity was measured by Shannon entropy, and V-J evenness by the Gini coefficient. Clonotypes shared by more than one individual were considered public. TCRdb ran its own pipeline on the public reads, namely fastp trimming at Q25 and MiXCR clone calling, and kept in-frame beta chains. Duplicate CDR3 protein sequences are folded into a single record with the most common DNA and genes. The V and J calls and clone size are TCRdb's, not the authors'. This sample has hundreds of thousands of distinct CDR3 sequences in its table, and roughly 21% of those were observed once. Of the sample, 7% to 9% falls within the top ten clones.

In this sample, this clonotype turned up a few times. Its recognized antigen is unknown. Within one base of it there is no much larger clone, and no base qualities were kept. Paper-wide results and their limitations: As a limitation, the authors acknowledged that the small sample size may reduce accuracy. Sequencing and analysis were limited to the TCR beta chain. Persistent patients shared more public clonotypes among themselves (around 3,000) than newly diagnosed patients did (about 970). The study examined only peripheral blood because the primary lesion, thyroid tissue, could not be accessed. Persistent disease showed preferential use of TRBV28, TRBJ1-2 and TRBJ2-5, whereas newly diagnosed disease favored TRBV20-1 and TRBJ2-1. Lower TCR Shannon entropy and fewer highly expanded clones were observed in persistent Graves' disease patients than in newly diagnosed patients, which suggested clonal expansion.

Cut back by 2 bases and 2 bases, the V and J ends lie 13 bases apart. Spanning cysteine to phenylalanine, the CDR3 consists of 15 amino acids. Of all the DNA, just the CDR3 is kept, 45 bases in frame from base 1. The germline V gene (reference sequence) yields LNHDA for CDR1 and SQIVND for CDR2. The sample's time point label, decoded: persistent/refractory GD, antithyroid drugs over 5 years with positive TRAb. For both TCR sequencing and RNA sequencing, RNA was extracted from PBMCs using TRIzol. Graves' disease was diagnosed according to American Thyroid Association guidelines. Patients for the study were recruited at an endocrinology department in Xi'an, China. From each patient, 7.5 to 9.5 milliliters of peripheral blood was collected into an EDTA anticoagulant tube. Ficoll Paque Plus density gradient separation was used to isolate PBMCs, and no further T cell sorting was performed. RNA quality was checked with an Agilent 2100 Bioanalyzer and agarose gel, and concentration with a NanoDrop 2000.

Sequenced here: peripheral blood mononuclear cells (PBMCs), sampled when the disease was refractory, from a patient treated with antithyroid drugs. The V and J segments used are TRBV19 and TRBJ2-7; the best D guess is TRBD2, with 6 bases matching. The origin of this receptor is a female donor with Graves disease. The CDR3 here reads CASSIWDGSTYEQYF. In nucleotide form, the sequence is TGTGCCAGTAGTATATGGGACGGGAGTACCTACGAGCAGTACTTC. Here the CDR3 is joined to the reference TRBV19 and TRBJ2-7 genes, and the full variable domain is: DGGITQSPKYLFRKEGQNVTLSCEQNLNHDAMYWYRQDPGQGLRLIYYSQIVNDFQKGDIAEGYSVSREKKESFPLTVTSAQKNPTAFYLCASSIWDGSTYEQYFGPGTRLTVT.